One sample yielded the 3 T cell receptor beta chains listed below, sequenced in a study of blood T cell repertoires in COVID-19. Sequencing used immunoSEQ multiplex PCR; TCRdb keeps in-frame clones, though not all of them. The repertoire has 55,000 to 75,000 clones, around four fifths of them found once; the top ten carry approximately 6%. Sequenced: peripheral blood. Receptors originate from a human donor in a cohort sampled during active COVID-19.

In DNA form, the CDR3 reads TGCGCCAGCAGCTCTACGAGGAACACTGAAGCTTTCTTT. Translating it yields CASSSTRNTEAFF. V gene TRBV5-1 combines with J gene TRBJ1-1, with D unresolved. Germline assignment: CDR1 SGHRS and CDR2 YFSETQ. Deletions cut 3 bases from V and 1 base from J, with 7 bases between. The CDR3 consists of 13 residues.

The genes are TRBV11-2 and TRBJ1-6; a possible D gene is TRBD1 (5 bases). The V and J ends lost 5 bases and 9 bases respectively, with 17 bases between them. CDR3 length: 15 amino acids. Per the germline V gene, CDR1 is SGHAT and CDR2 is FQNNGV. This chain's CDR3 is CASSTWTRGASPLHF. CDR3 nucleotide sequence: TGTGCCAGCAGCACCTGGACACGCGGGGCTTCACCCCTCCACTTT.

J is TRBJ2-2 and V is TRBV19, with a possible D match to TRBD2 (7 bases). CDR1 is LNHDA and CDR2 is SQIVND in the germline V gene (reference sequence). V was pared by 7 bases and J by 4 bases, with 19 bases between. The CDR3 has 16 residues. The chain's CDR3 is CASTPGRGGVTGELFF. CDR3 coding DNA: TGTGCCAGTACCCCAGGAAGGGGGGGGGTCACCGGGGAGCTGTTTTTT.